The clone carrying this TCR beta chain was observed many times. The sample comes from a study of T-cell reconstitution after alpha-beta-depleted transplantation in children. Unique molecular identifiers were used in preparing the TCRbeta library. TCRdb processed the PCR reads anew with MiXCR; each CDR3 protein has one entry. The repertoire holds about 360,000 distinct CDR3 sequences, with 10% to 15% as singletons. Material: PBMCs, obtained from the stem cell graft. The TCR originated in a human donor who donated a stem cell graft to a child with Fanconi anemia.

In DNA form, the CDR3 reads TGTGCCAGCAGTTTGGGGGGAATGAACACTGAAGCTTTCTTT. Protein: CASSLGGMNTEAFF. The chain is built from TRBV12-3 or TRBV12-4 and TRBJ1-1; D may be TRBD1 (5 bases). Trimming took 3 bases from V and 0 from J, leaving 8 bases between them. The length of the CDR3 is 14 residues.